This TCR beta chain was identified during a study of blood T cells in healthy people across ages. V gave up 0 bases and J gave up 8 bases, with 5 bases separating them. The CDR3 covers 13 residues. CDR1 is LGHNA, CDR2 YSLEER, per germline. The use of a sample-barcoded 5' primer and a J-beta primer mix characterized a second PCR of about 6 to 11 cycles. From the 5' RACE reads, TCRdb called clonotypes with MiXCR, one entry per CDR3 protein. The sample yields fewer than 900,000 distinct CDR3 sequences, more than 40% seen once. The gene calls are TRBV4-3 and TRBJ1-6; D is unclear. The clonotype was recovered from an older woman in good health. Sequencing was done on a sample of blood. The CDR3 protein is CASSQEGYSPLHF. The CDR3 coding sequence is TGCGCCAGCAGCCAAGAGGGATATTCACCCCTCCACTTT.